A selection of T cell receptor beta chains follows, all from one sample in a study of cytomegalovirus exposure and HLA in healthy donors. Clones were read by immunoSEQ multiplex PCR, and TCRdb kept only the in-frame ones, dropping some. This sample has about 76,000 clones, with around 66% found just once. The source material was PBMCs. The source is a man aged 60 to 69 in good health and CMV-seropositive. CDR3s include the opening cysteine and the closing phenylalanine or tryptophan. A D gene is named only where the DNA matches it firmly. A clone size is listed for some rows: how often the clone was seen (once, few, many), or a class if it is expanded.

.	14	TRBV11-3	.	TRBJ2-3	CASSLSGPTDTQYF	TGTGCCAGCAGCTTGTCAGGGCCCACAGATACGCAGTATTTT
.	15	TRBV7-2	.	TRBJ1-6	CASSLAYSNNSPLHF	TGTGCCAGCAGCTTAGCATACTCCAATAATTCACCCCTCCACTTT
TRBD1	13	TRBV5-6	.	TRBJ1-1	CASSHTGVTEAFF	TGTGCCAGCAGCCACACAGGGGTGACTGAAGCTTTCTTT
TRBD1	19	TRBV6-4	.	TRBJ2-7	CASSDGIFMDRPVPYEQYF	TGTGCCAGCAGTGACGGGATTTTTATGGACAGGCCCGTCCCCTACGAGCAGTACTTC
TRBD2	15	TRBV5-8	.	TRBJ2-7	CASSLRGGGSYEQYF	TGTGCCAGCAGCCTTCGGGGGGGCGGATCCTACGAGCAGTACTTC
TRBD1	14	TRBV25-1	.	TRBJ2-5	CASEDRAIRETQYF	TGTGCCAGTGAGGACAGGGCAATAAGAGAGACCCAGTACTTC
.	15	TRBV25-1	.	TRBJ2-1	CASSEGVVSYNEQFF	TGTGCCAGCAGTGAAGGAGTAGTATCCTACAATGAGCAGTTCTTC
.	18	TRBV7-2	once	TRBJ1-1	CASSSRRGGAPFDTEAFF	TGTGCCAGCAGCTCCCGAAGGGGGGGGGCGCCGTTCGACACTGAAGCTTTCTTT
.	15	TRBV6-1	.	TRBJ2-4	CASNLGRVAKNIQYF	TGTGCCAGCAACTTGGGGAGAGTAGCCAAAAACATTCAGTACTTC
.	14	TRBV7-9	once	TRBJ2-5	CASSLVGGQETQYF	TGTGCCAGCAGCTTAGTAGGCGGACAAGAGACCCAGTACTTC
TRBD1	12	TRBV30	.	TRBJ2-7	CAWSAAPGQEEF	TGTGCCTGGAGTGCCGCACCGGGACAGGAGGAATTC
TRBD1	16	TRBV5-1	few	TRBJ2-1	CASSWRQGASYNEQFF	TGCGCCAGCAGCTGGCGACAGGGGGCGAGCTACAATGAGCAGTTCTTC
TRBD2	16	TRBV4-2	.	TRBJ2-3	CASSQEVGGGTDTQYF	TGTGCCAGCAGCCAAGAAGTAGGCGGGGGTACAGATACGCAGTATTTT
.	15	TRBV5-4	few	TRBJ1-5	CASSLGGGGSQPQHF	TGTGCCAGCAGCTTGGGGGGCGGGGGGAGCCAGCCCCAGCATTTT
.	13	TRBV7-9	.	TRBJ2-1	CSSSLSSQDEQFF	TGTTCCAGCAGCTTATCCAGCCAGGATGAGCAGTTCTTC